The 20 T cell receptor beta chains reported below all come from one sample, sequenced in a study of OX40 agonist ivuxolimab in advanced cancers. Sequenced by immunoSEQ multiplex PCR; TCRdb stores in-frame clones only, minus some. Among some 64,000 clones listed, roughly 92% were seen once. Here the sequenced sample was CD4+ or CD8+ T cells sorted from blood, taken in a trial of the OX40 agonist ivuxolimab. All receptors derive from an adult with an advanced solid tumor such as melanoma, head and neck, liver or kidney cancer.

V is TRBV9 and J is TRBJ1-2; the match to TRBD1 covers 8 bases. Germline CDR1 and CDR2: SGDLS and YYNGEE. The CDR3 runs 16 residues. V was pared by 2 bases and J by 6 bases, with 12 bases of the junction left unmatched. This chain's CDR3 is CASSVLNIGQGHGYTF. CDR3 nucleotides: TGTGCCAGCAGCGTCCTGAACATCGGACAGGGCCATGGCTACACCTTC.

The gene calls are TRBV6-1 and TRBJ2-2, with 13 bases fitting TRBD2. CDR1 MNHNS and CDR2 SASEGT come from the germline V gene. CDR3 size: 16 residues. J gave up 9 bases and V 3 bases, and 7 bases lay outside the gene matches. CDR3 in amino acids: CASSEGLAGFMRELFF. In DNA, the CDR3 is TGTGCCAGCAGTGAGGGACTAGCGGGGTTTATGAGGGAGCTGTTTTTT.

The rearrangement uses TRBV19 and TRBJ2-2; D call uncertain. The CDR3 contains 14 residues. Germline V CDR1 and CDR2: LNHDA, SQIVND (reference sequence). V was clipped by 9 bases and J by 2 bases, with 13 bases between them. The CDR3 spells CASRRDPNTGELFF. CDR3 nucleotide sequence: TGTGCCAGCCGACGAGACCCAAACACCGGGGAGCTGTTTTTT.

V gene TRBV5-8 combines with J gene TRBJ1-1; TRBD1 is a possible D gene (6 bases). The germline V gene encodes CDR1 SGHTS and CDR2 YDEGEE. This CDR3 is built from 14 residues. V gave up 3 bases and J gave up 7 bases, with 16 bases separating them. CDR3 protein: CASSSIQGGREAFF. The CDR3 nucleotides are TGTGCCAGCAGCTCTATACAGGGAGGCCGTGAAGCTTTCTTT. Based on the CDR3 plus reference TRBV5-8 and TRBJ1-1, the full variable domain is EAGVTQSPTHLIKTRGQQATLRCSPISGHTSVYWYQQALGLGLQFLLWYDEGEERNRGNFPPRFSGRQFPNYSSELNVNALELEDSALYLCASSSIQGGREAFFGQGTRLTVV.

The genes are TRBV4-1 and TRBJ1-6; D is unresolved. Germline V gene data show CDR1 as MGHRA and CDR2 as YSYEKL. CDR3 length: 16 amino acids. V was trimmed by 0 bases and J by 0 bases, leaving 6 bases between them. The CDR3 sequence: CASSQDPGSYNSPLHF. The CDR3 DNA reads as TGCGCCAGCAGCCAAGATCCGGGCTCCTATAATTCACCCCTCCACTTT.

The chain joins TRBV7-3 to TRBJ2-5, with D maybe TRBD1 (5 bases). Germline V gives CDR1 SGHTA, CDR2 FQGTGA. Trimming shortened V by 2 bases and J by 5 bases, and 9 bases separated the two germline ends. CDR3 length: 13 amino acids. DNA for the CDR3: TGTGCCAGCAGCTTACAGGGTAGCGAGACCCAGTACTTC. Protein: CASSLQGSETQYF.

This chain uses TRBV19 with TRBJ2-2; 13 bases agree with TRBD2. Germline CDR1 and CDR2: LNHDA and SQIVND (reference sequence). This CDR3 is built from 16 residues. The J segment lost 2 bases and the V segment lost 10 bases, leaving 7 bases of the junction unmatched. The chain's CDR3 is CATKTSGGLNTGELFF. CDR3 nucleotides: TGTGCCACCAAGACTAGCGGGGGGCTCAACACCGGGGAGCTGTTTTTT.

The rearrangement uses TRBV7-9 and TRBJ2-1; D not certain. The V end lost 0 bases, the J end lost 4 bases, and 10 bases lay between the germline ends. CDR1 is SEHNR and CDR2 is FQNEAQ in the germline V gene (reference sequence). The CDR3 totals 15 residues. DNA of the CDR3: TGTGCCAGCAGCTTAGCCCAGAGCTTTTACAATGAGCAGTTCTTC. It translates to CASSLAQSFYNEQFF.

The chain recombines TRBV19 with TRBJ2-5; TRBD2 matches 8 bases. The CDR3 contains 15 residues. Germline V gives CDR1 LNHDA, CDR2 SQIVND (reference sequence). The junction had 8 bases not matched to a gene; V was cut back by 6 bases and J by 2 bases. DNA of the CDR3: TGTGCCAGTAGCCACCGACTAGCGAATCAAGAGACCCAGTACTTC. It codes for CASSHRLANQETQYF.

The genes are TRBV6-6 and TRBJ2-1; D ambiguous. Deletions cut 6 bases from V and 7 bases from J, with 13 bases between. Per the germline V gene, CDR1 is MNHNY and CDR2 is SVGAGI (reference sequence). The CDR3 spans 13 residues. CDR3 sequence: CASSNGLLNEQFF. Written as DNA, the CDR3 is TGTGCCAGCAGCAACGGGCTACTTAATGAGCAGTTCTTC.

This clone was observed a few times. The rearrangement uses TRBV7-9 and TRBJ1-1; no firm D call. The germline CDR1 and CDR2 sequences are SEHNR and FQNEAQ (reference sequence). Trimming left V 2 bases short and J 1 base short, with 5 bases between. CDR3 length equals 13 residues. CDR3 in amino acids: CASSLWGNTEAFF. Here the CDR3 DNA reads TGTGCCAGCAGCTTATGGGGGAACACTGAAGCTTTCTTT. Variable domain in full (rest from reference TRBV7-9 and TRBJ1-1): DTGVSQNPRHKITKRGQNVTFRCDPISEHNRLYWYRQTLGQGPEFLTYFQNEAQLEKSRLLSDRFSAERPKGSFSTLEIQRTEQGDSAMYLCASSLWGNTEAFFGQGTRLTVV.

The chain carries TRBV14 and TRBJ2-1; 9 nucleotides align to TRBD2. CDR1 is SGHDN, CDR2 FVKESK, per germline. The CDR3 covers 18 residues. The trim removed 2 bases at V and 5 bases at J, leaving 13 bases unmatched. CDR3 sequence (DNA): TGTGCCAGCAGCCAACCCCATTGGGTTAGCGGGAGTCACAATGAGCAGTTCTTC. Translated: CASSQPHWVSGSHNEQFF.

The rearrangement joins TRBV7-9 to TRBJ2-5; 11 nucleotides match TRBD2. Germline CDR1 is SEHNR and CDR2 is FQNEAQ (reference sequence). This CDR3 has 16 amino acids. J was trimmed by 2 bases and V by 6 bases; bases with no gene match: 8. Here the CDR3 DNA reads TGTGCCAGCAGTCCACTAGCGGGGGCGCAGCAAGAGACCCAGTACTTC. Protein sequence: CASSPLAGAQQETQYF.

This clone was found a few times. The CDR3 nucleotides are TGTGCCAGCAGCGTGACAGGGGATATGAACACTGAAGCTTTCTTT. It yields the protein CASSVTGDMNTEAFF. The chain uses TRBV9 and TRBJ1-1; 8 bases fit TRBD1. The CDR3 is 15 residues long. Germline loops: CDR1 SGDLS, CDR2 YYNGEE. V was pared by 2 bases and J by 0 bases, with 3 bases of the junction left unmatched. Complete variable domain (other parts from reference TRBV9 and TRBJ1-1): DSGVTQTPKHLITATGQRVTLRCSPRSGDLSVYWYQQSLDQGLQFLIQYYNGEERAKGNILERFSAQQFPDLHSELNLSSLELGDSALYFCASSVTGDMNTEAFFGQGTRLTVV.

This chain connects TRBV6-4 to TRBJ2-7; 7 nucleotides line up with TRBD1. This CDR3 is built from 13 residues. The V gene's germline CDR1 is MRHNA and CDR2 SNTAGT. With V trimmed by 6 bases and J by 0 bases, 2 bases remained unmatched. CDR3 sequence reads: CASSRTGSYEQYF. The CDR3, as DNA: TGTGCCAGCAGCCGGACAGGCTCCTACGAGCAGTACTTC.

The V call is TRBV5-8, the J call TRBJ1-6; weak D call: TRBD1 (5 bases). Trimming pared 4 bases from V and 4 bases from J, leaving 15 bases between. The CDR3 consists of 16 residues. CDR1 SGHTS and CDR2 YDEGEE come from the germline V gene. CDR3 amino acids: CASSQTRDRYNSPLHF. DNA of the CDR3: TGTGCCAGCAGCCAAACTCGGGACCGATATAATTCACCCCTCCACTTT.

The chain has TRBV21-1 and TRBJ1-2. TRBV21-1 is given as a pseudogene. The CDR3 covers 13 residues. This CDR3 is CASSGGGRDGYTF. The CDR3 DNA is TGTGCCAGCAGCGGAGGTGGGAGAGATGGCTACACCTTC.

The rearrangement joins TRBV2 to TRBJ1-1, with unresolved D. This CDR3 is built from 15 residues. The V gene lost 5 bases and the J gene lost 4 bases, with 17 bases spanning the gap. The germline gives CDR1 SNHLY, CDR2 FYNNEI. For the CDR3, the DNA is TGTGCCAGCAGTCCCCGGGTAGTAGGTGGCACTGAAGCTTTCTTT. Translation: CASSPRVVGGTEAFF.

A single count supports this clone. The V gene is TRBV18, the J gene TRBJ1-2; D remains ambiguous. V was clipped by 6 bases and J by 0 bases, with 11 bases between them. Germline assignment: CDR1 KGHSH and CDR2 LQKENI. This CDR3 comprises 14 residues. CDR3: CASSPDFSNYGYTF. The CDR3 DNA follows: TGTGCCAGCTCGCCGGACTTTTCTAACTATGGCTACACCTTC.

The chain recombines TRBV5-6 with TRBJ2-2; unclear D gene. Germline lookup yields CDR1 SGHDT and CDR2 YYEEEE. V lost 0 bases, J lost 6 bases, and 15 bases lay in between. CDR3 size: 16 residues. The CDR3 coding sequence is TGTGCCAGCAGCTTGGGTAGGTCGTTCGTGGCCGGGGAGCTGTTTTTT. Amino acid sequence: CASSLGRSFVAGELFF.